The 8 T cell receptor beta chains presented below share a single source sample, sequenced in a study of shared T cell receptors in the human thymus. TCRdb keeps only in-frame clones here, not all; method: immunoSEQ multiplex PCR. The data show hundreds of thousands of clones, about 89% seen once. This sample was shared with a second study, whose subject was human thymus T cells.

Material: thymocytes. These receptors originate from a boy under three years old with a congenital heart defect.

This chain uses TRBV6-7 with TRBJ2-7; TRBD2 is a possible D gene (5 bases). TRBV6-7 is given ORF status, its function remaining uncertain. There are 16 residues in the CDR3. V was clipped by 0 bases and J by 6 bases, with 18 bases between them. CDR3 loop: CASSYSAGENLCEQYF. The CDR3 DNA is TGTGCCAGCAGTTACTCAGCCGGGGAAAATCTATGCGAGCAGTACTTC.

The gene calls are TRBV7-8 and TRBJ2-7; 10 positions agree with TRBD2. The germline CDR1 and CDR2 sequences are SGHVS and FQNEAQ. The CDR3 sequence is 17 residues long. The junction had 12 bases not matched to a gene; V was cut back by 4 bases and J by 3 bases. CDR3 nucleotides: TGTGCCAGCAGCTACCCCTCGGTGGCTAGCGGGAGCTACGAGCAGTACTTC. As protein: CASSYPSVASGSYEQYF.

This clone has more than one count but fewer than ten. This chain joins TRBV28 and TRBJ1-4; unclear D gene. The V gene's germline CDR1 is MDHEN and CDR2 SYDVKM. Trimming left V 5 bases short and J 0 bases short, with 10 bases between. The CDR3 length is 15 residues. DNA for the CDR3: TGTGCCAGCAGTGGCATGAGGGCAACTAATGAAAAACTGTTTTTT. Translating gives CASSGMRATNEKLFF.

This clone showed up just a few times. The chain carries TRBV19 and TRBJ2-1; 8 bases align to TRBD2. Germline V CDR1 and CDR2: LNHDA, SQIVND (reference sequence). The V segment lost 6 bases and the J segment 8 bases; nucleotides outside the gene matches: 18. The CDR3 runs to 17 residues. The CDR3 is CASRISGSAQNYHEQFF. CDR3 DNA sequence: TGTGCCAGTAGGATCAGCGGGAGCGCTCAAAATTACCATGAGCAGTTCTTC.

The chain employs TRBV28 and TRBJ2-7; no clear D. V was shortened by 6 bases and J by 6 bases, with 21 bases between the two germline ends. Germline V gene data show CDR1 as MDHEN and CDR2 as SYDVKM. The length of the CDR3 is 15 residues. The CDR3 spells CASRHWAPATAEQYF. As DNA, the CDR3 is TGTGCCAGCAGGCACTGGGCACCCGCGACGGCCGAGCAGTACTTC.

The sample holds one count of this clone. The chain links TRBV27 to TRBJ2-7; 11 nucleotides agree with TRBD2. Germline CDR1 MNHEY, CDR2 SMNVEV (reference sequence). The J segment lost 2 bases and the V segment lost 5 bases, leaving 20 bases of the junction unmatched. There are 20 residues in the CDR3. CDR3 loop: CASSTSTQGTSGLDAYEQYF. CDR3 nucleotide sequence: TGTGCCAGCAGTACCAGCACCCAGGGGACTAGCGGCTTGGATGCCTACGAGCAGTACTTC.

The chain has TRBV7-9 and TRBJ2-5; 9 nucleotides agree with TRBD1. Trimming removed 1 base from V and 4 bases from J; junction bases left unmatched: 4. Germline-derived CDR1 and CDR2 are SEHNR and FQNEAQ (reference sequence). This CDR3 region has 15 residues. Written as DNA, the CDR3 is TGTGCCAGCAGCTTAGGACAGGGGGTAGGAGAGACCCAGTACTTC. Its translation is CASSLGQGVGETQYF.

The genes are TRBV9 and TRBJ2-7; TRBD1 aligns across 7 bases. CDR3 length: 15 amino acids. CDR1 and CDR2 from the germline V gene are SGDLS and YYNGEE. The J segment lost 0 bases and the V segment lost 2 bases, leaving 5 bases of the junction unmatched. CDR3 loop: CASSVGTESSYEQYF. For the CDR3, the DNA is TGTGCCAGCAGCGTCGGGACAGAGAGCTCCTACGAGCAGTACTTC.